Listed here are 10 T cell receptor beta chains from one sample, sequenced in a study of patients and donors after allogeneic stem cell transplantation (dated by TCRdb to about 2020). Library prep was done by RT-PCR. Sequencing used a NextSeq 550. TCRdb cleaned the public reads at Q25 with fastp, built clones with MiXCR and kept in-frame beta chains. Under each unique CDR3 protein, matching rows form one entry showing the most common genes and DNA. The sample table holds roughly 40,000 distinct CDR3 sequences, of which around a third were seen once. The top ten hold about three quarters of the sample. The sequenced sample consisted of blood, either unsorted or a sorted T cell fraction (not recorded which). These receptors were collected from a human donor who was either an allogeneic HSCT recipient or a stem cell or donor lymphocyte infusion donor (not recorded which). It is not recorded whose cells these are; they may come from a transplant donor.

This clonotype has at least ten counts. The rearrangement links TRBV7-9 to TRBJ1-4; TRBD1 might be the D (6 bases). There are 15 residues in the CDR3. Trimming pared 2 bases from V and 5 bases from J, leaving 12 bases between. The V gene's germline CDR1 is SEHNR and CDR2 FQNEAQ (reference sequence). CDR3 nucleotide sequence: TGTGCCAGCAGCTTATGGGGGGCGAACAATGAAAAACTGTTTTTT. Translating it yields CASSLWGANNEKLFF.

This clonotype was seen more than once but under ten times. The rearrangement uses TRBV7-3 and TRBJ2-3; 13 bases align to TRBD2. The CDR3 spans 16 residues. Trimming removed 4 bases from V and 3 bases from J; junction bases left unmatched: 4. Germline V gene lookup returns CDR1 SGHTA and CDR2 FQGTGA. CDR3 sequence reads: CASSSGLAGVTDTQYF. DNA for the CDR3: TGTGCCAGCAGCTCCGGACTAGCGGGAGTTACAGATACGCAGTATTTT.

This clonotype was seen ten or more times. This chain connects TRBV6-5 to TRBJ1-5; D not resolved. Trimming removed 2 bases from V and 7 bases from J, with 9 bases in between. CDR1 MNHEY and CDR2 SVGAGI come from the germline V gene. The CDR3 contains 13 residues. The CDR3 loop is CASSYLQGQPQHF. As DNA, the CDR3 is TGTGCCAGCAGTTACCTTCAAGGGCAGCCCCAGCATTTT.

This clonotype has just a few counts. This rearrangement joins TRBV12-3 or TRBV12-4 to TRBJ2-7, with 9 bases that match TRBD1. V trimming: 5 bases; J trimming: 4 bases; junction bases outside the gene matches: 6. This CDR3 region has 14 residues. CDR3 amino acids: CASSPPGQGYEQYF. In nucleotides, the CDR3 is TGTGCCAGCAGTCCTCCGGGACAGGGTTACGAGCAGTACTTC.

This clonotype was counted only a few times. Written as DNA, the CDR3 is TGCAGCGTTGAAGACACGGATGAACTCCTTAACTATGGCTACACCTTC. It translates to CSVEDTDELLNYGYTF. This chain uses TRBV29-1 with TRBJ1-2; D remains unclear. This CDR3 spans 16 amino acids. In germline, CDR1 is SQVTM, CDR2 ANQGSEA. With 0 bases removed from V and 1 base from J, the gap between germline ends came to 15 bases.

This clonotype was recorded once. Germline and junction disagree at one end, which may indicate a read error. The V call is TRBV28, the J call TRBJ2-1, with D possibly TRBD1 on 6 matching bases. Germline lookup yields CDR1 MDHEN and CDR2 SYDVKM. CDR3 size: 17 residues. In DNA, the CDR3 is TGTGTCAGCAGTCCAACAGGGCGAGCGGTCTCCTACAATGAGCAGTTCTTC. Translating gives CVSSPTGRAVSYNEQFF.

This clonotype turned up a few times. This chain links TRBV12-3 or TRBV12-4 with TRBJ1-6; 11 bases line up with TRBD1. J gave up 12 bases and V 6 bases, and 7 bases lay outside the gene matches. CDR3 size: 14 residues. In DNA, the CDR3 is TGTGCCAGCAGCCTGGGACAGGGGGGTCGACCCCTCCACTTT. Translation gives CASSLGQGGRPLHF.

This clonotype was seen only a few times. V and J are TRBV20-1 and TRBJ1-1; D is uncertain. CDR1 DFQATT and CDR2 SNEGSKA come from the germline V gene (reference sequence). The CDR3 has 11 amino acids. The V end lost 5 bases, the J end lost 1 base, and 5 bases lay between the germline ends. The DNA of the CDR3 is TGCAGTGCTTGGGAGAACACTGAAGCTTTCTTT. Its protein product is CSAWENTEAFF.

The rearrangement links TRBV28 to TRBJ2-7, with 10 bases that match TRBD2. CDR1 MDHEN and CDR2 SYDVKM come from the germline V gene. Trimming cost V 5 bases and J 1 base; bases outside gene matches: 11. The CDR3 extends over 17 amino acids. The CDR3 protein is CASSPLRTSGSSYEQYF. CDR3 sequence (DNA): TGTGCCAGCAGTCCTCTCAGGACTAGCGGTTCTTCCTACGAGCAGTACTTC. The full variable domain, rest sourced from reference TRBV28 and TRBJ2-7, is DVKVTQSSRYLVKRTGEKVFLECVQDMDHENMFWYRQDPGLGLRLIYFSYDVKMKEKGDIPEGYSVSREKKERFSLILESASTNQTSMYLCASSPLRTSGSSYEQYFGPGTRLTVT.

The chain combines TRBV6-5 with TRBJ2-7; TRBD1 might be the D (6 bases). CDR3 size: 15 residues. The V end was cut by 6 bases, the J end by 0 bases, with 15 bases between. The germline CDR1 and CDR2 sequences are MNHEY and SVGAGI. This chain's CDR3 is CASSPRTDPSYEQYF. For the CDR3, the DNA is TGTGCCAGCAGCCCCCGGACAGACCCCTCCTACGAGCAGTACTTC.